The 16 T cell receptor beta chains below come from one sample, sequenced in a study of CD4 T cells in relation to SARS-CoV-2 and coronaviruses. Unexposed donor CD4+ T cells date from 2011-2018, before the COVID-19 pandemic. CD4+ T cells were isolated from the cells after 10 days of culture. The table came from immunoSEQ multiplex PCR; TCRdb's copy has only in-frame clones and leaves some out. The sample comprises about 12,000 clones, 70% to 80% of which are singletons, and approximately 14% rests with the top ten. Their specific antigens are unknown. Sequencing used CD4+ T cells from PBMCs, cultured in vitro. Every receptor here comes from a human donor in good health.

CDR3 sequence (DNA): TGTGCCAGCAGCAAACTCGGGGGAAGGGGCACAGATACGCAGTATTTT. It specifies CASSKLGGRGTDTQYF. This chain links TRBV5-4 with TRBJ2-3, with D perhaps matching TRBD2 (6 bases). Germline loops: CDR1 SGHNT, CDR2 YYREEE (reference sequence). The length of the CDR3 is 16 residues. Trimming cost V 4 bases and J 1 base, with 16 bases left between them.

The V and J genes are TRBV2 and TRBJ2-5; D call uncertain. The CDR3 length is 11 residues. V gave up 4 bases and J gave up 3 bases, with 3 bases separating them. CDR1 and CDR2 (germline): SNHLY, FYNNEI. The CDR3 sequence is CASSGEETQYF. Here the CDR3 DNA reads TGTGCCAGCAGTGGGGAAGAGACCCAGTACTTC.

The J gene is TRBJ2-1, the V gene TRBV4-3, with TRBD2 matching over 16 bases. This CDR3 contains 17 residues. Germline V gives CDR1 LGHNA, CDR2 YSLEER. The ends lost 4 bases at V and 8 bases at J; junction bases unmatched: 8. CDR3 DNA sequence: TGCGCCAGCAGCCTGAGAGCCGGGACTAGCGGGGGGGATGAGCAGTTCTTC. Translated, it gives CASSLRAGTSGGDEQFF.

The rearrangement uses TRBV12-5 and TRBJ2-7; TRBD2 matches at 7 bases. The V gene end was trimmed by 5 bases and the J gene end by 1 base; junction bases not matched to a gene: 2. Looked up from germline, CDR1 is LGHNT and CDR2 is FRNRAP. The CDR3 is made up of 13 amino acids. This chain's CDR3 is CASGRAGSYEQYF. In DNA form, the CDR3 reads TGTGCTAGTGGTCGAGCGGGGTCCTACGAGCAGTACTTC. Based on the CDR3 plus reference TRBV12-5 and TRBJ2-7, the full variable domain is DARVTQTPRHKVTEMGQEVTMRCQPILGHNTVFWYRQTMMQGLELLAYFRNRAPLDDSGMPKDRFSAEMPDATLATLKIQPSEPRDSAVYFCASGRAGSYEQYFGPGTRLTVT.

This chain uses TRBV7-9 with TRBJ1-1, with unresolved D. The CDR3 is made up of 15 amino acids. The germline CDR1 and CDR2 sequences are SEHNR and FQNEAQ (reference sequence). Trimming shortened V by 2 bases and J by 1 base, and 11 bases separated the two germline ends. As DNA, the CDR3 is TGTGCCAGCAGCTTATCCGCATTACCGAACACTGAAGCTTTCTTT. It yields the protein CASSLSALPNTEAFF.

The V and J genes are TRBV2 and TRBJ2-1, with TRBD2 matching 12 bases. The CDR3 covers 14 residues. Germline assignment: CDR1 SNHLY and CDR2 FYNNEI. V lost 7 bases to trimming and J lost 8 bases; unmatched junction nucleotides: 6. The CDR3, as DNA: TGTGCCAGCAAACCTAGCGGGGGGGCCCATGAGCAGTTCTTC. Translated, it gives CASKPSGGAHEQFF.

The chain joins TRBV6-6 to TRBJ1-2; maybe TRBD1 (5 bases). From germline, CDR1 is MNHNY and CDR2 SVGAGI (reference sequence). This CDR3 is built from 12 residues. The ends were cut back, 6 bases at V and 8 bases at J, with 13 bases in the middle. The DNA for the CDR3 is TGTGCCAGCAGCCCCTGGGGGGAAGGCTACACCTTC. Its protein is CASSPWGEGYTF.

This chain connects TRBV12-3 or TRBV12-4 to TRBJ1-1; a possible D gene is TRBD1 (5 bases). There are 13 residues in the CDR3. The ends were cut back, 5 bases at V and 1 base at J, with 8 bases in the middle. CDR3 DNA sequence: TGTGCCAGCAGTAGGGGAGAGAACACTGAAGCTTTCTTT. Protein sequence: CASSRGENTEAFF.

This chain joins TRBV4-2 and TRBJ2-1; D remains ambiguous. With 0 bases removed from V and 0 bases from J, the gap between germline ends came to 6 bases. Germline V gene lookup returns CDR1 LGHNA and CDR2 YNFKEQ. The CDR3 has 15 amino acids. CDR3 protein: CASSQDWFSYNEQFF. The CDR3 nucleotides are TGTGCCAGCAGCCAAGACTGGTTCTCCTACAATGAGCAGTTCTTC.

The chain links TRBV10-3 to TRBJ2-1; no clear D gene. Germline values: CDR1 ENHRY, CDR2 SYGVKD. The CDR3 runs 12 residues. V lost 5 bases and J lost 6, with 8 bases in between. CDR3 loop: CAISQTSNEQFF. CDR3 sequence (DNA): TGTGCCATCAGTCAAACAAGCAATGAGCAGTTCTTC.

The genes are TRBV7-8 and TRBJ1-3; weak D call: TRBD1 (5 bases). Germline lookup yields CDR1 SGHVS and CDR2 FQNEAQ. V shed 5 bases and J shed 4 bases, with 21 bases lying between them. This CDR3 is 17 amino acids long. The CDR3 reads CASSNSQYGRAGNTIYF. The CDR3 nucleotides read TGTGCCAGCAGCAACAGTCAGTACGGCAGGGCGGGAAACACCATATATTTT.

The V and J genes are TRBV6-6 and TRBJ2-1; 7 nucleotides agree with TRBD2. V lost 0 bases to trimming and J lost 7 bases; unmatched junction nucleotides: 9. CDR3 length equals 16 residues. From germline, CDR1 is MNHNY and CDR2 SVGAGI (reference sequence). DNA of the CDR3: TGTGCCAGCAGTTACTCGGGCGCGGGAGAACTAAATGAGCAGTTCTTC. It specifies CASSYSGAGELNEQFF.

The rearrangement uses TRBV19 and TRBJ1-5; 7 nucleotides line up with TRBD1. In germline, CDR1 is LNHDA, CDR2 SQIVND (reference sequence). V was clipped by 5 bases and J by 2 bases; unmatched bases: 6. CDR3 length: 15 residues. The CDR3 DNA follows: TGTGCCAGTAGTGCACAGGGGCTGGGCAATCAGCCCCAGCATTTT. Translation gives CASSAQGLGNQPQHF.

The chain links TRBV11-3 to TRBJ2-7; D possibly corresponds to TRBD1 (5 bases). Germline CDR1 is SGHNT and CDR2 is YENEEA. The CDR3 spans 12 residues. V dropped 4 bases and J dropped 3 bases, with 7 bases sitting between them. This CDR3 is CASSSDSYEQYF. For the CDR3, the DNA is TGTGCCAGCAGCTCCGACAGCTACGAGCAGTACTTC.

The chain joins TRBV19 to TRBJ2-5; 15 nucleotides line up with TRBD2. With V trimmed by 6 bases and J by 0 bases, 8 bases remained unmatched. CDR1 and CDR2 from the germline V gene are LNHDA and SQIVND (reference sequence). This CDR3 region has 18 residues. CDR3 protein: CASSLGLAGGTYQETQYF. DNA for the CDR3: TGTGCCAGTAGCCTCGGACTAGCGGGAGGGACCTACCAAGAGACCCAGTACTTC.

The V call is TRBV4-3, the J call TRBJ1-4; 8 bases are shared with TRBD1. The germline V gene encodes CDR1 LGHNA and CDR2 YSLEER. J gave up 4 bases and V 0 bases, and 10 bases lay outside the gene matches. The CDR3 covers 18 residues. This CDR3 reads CASSQDTGRGRYNEKLFF. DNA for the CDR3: TGCGCCAGCAGCCAAGATACCGGCAGGGGGCGTTATAATGAAAAACTGTTTTTT.